The rows below give T cell receptor beta chains drawn from one sample of a study of T cells after yellow fever vaccination. One entry per CDR3 protein, called by TCRdb with MiXCR from the 5' RACE reads. The data hold 90,000 to 150,000 distinct CDR3 sequences, with about 7.8% observed a single time. Sequenced material: CD4+ T cells sorted from PBMCs, taken about 41 days after the first yellow fever vaccination. Every receptor here comes from a man younger than 30 who received the YFV17D yellow fever vaccine. The CDR3 runs from the conserved cysteine through the conserved F or W. D genes are given only for firm matches. Not all rows give a size; the values are once, few, many and, for expanded clones, a class.

many | NA | TRBJ2-7 | TRBV7-2 | TGTGCCAGCAGCTTGCTCAGGGGAAACGAGCAGTACTTC | CASSLLRGNEQYF
many | NA | TRBJ2-1 | TRBV12-3/TRBV12-4 | TGTGCCAGCAGGTCTCTAGGGGAGATGGGTGAGCAGTTCTTC | CASRSLGEMGEQFF
many | NA | TRBJ2-7 | TRBV5-1 | TGCGCCAGCAGCTTGGATCCGAGCTCCTACGAGCAGTACTTC | CASSLDPSSYEQYF
few | NA | TRBJ2-1 | TRBV10-3 | TGTGCCATCACAGACTCCCAGGTCCGCGATGAGCAGTTCTTC | CAITDSQVRDEQFF
many | NA | TRBJ1-1 | TRBV20-1 | TGCAGTGCAAGGGATCCCGAAGCTTTCTTT | CSARDPEAFF
NA | TRBD2 | TRBJ2-1 | TRBV3-1 | TGTGCCAGCAGCCAAGTGGCGGGGGGCCAGGTTGAGCAGTTCTTC | CASSQVAGGQVEQFF
many | TRBD2 | TRBJ2-7 | TRBV20-1 | TGCAGTGCGCCCCGGACTAGGGAACCCTACGAGCAGTACTTC | CSAPRTREPYEQYF
many | TRBD1 | TRBJ2-1 | TRBV5-5 | TGTGCCAGCAGCGACCGGGACAGGGCCCACAATGAGCAGTTCTTC | CASSDRDRAHNEQFF
many | NA | TRBJ2-6 | TRBV10-3 | TGTGCCATCAGTGTACCCCGGGACCTACATGATTTCTCCTCTGGGGCCAACGTCCTGACTTTC | CAISVPRDLHDFSSGANVLTF
few | NA | TRBJ1-4 | TRBV28 | TGTGCCAGCTCCGCCGCACCTGCTGAAAAACTGTTTTTT | CASSAAPAEKLFF
many | NA | TRBJ2-5 | TRBV7-8 | TGTGCCAGCAGCCCCGTGGCTAGCCGAACACGAGGGGAGACCCAGTACTTC | CASSPVASRTRGETQYF
many | NA | TRBJ2-2 | TRBV5-1 | TGCGCCAGCAGCGGGACGCTCGGGGACACCGGGGAGCTGTTTTTT | CASSGTLGDTGELFF
few | NA | TRBJ2-3 | TRBV5-1 | TGCGCCAGCAGGAGGGGACGATCCGGTCCGGATACGCAGTATTTT | CASRRGRSGPDTQYF
many | NA | TRBJ2-7 | TRBV4-1 | TGCGCCAGCAGCCAAGTTGATCGGCCTGGCGGGGACGAGCAGTACTTC | CASSQVDRPGGDEQYF
many | TRBD1 | TRBJ2-5 | TRBV29-1 | TGCAGCGTTGAAGATAACCGGGACAGGGTAGAGACCCAGTACTTC | CSVEDNRDRVETQYF
many | NA | TRBJ2-4 | TRBV7-2 | TGTGCCAGCAGCTTAGAGGCCTGGGAAACCAAAAACATTCAGTACTTC | CASSLEAWETKNIQYF
many | NA | TRBJ2-7 | TRBV18 | TGTGCCAGCTCACCCGGCCTAACAGGGTACGAGCAGTACTTC | CASSPGLTGYEQYF
many | TRBD1 | TRBJ1-5 | TRBV7-9 | TGTGCCAGCAGCCAACAGGGGGCTAATCAGCCCCAGCATTTT | CASSQQGANQPQHF
many | NA | TRBJ2-7 | TRBV7-6 | TGTGCCAGCAGCTCCCCTGCTAGCCTGGAGCAGTACTTC | CASSSPASLEQYF
many | NA | TRBJ2-5 | TRBV12-3/TRBV12-4 | TGTGCCAGCAGTACCGATCGGCGCGTGACCCAGTACTTC | CASSTDRRVTQYF
many | NA | TRBJ2-1 | TRBV12-3/TRBV12-4 | TGTGCCAGCAGAACGGGGTTCCCTTACAATGAGCAGTTCTTC | CASRTGFPYNEQFF
many | NA | TRBJ2-7 | TRBV4-3 | TGCGCCAGCAGCCAAGGGGGAGCCTACGAGCAGTACTTC | CASSQGGAYEQYF
few | NA | TRBJ1-2 | TRBV18 | TGTGCCAGCTCCCCGGACAGTAGGGGCTACACCTTC | CASSPDSRGYTF
many | NA | TRBJ2-5 | TRBV11-3 | TGTGCCAGCAGCTTAACAGGACTCCAAGAGACCCAGTACTTC | CASSLTGLQETQYF
many | NA | TRBJ1-2 | TRBV6-6 | TGTGCCAGCAGTTACTCCTCCGGGTCCGGCTACACCTTC | CASSYSSGSGYTF
many | NA | TRBJ1-1 | TRBV6-2/TRBV6-3 | TGTGCCAGCAGTTACCCCCGGGACGGTAACACTGAAGCTTTCTTT | CASSYPRDGNTEAFF
many | TRBD1 | TRBJ1-1 | TRBV6-2/TRBV6-3 | TGTGCCAGCAGTTACTTGGACAGGGGGGACTCGACTGAAGCTTTCTTT | CASSYLDRGDSTEAFF
many | TRBD2 | TRBJ2-5 | TRBV2 | TGTGCCAGCAGTTTTGCGGGGGGAGAGACCCAGTACTTC | CASSFAGGETQYF
many | TRBD1 | TRBJ1-1 | TRBV7-9 | TGTGCCAGCCCAACCTGGGGACAGGGGTATACTGAAGCTTTCTTT | CASPTWGQGYTEAFF
many | NA | TRBJ2-7 | TRBV21-1 | TGTGCCAGCAGCAAAGACGGGGAAATAGGCGAGCAGTACTTC | CASSKDGEIGEQYF
many | NA | TRBJ1-3 | TRBV27 | TGTGCCAGCAGCGCAGGGTTCTCTGGAAACACCATATATTTT | CASSAGFSGNTIYF
many | NA | TRBJ2-7 | TRBV20-1 | TGCAGTGCCCGACGGACACTTAGCTCCTACGAGCAGTACTTC | CSARRTLSSYEQYF
NA | NA | TRBJ2-7 | TRBV5-6 | TGTGCCAGCAGCTTGTACCACGAGCAGTACTTC | CASSLYHEQYF
NA | TRBD2 | TRBJ2-3 | TRBV5-8 | TGTGCCAGCAGCCGGACTAGCGGGGGCCTAATCACAGATACGCAGTATTTT | CASSRTSGGLITDTQYF
NA | NA | TRBJ1-3 | TRBV12-3/TRBV12-4 | TGTGCCAGCATTCTTTTCTCTGGAAACACCATATATTTT | CASILFSGNTIYF
many | NA | TRBJ1-2 | TRBV19 | TGTGCCAGTAGTATGAATCTGGGGGTGAGAGGCTACACCTTC | CASSMNLGVRGYTF
many | NA | TRBJ2-3 | TRBV5-1 | TGCGCCAGCAGCTCCCAGACCCTCACAGATACGCAGTATTTT | CASSSQTLTDTQYF
many | TRBD1 | TRBJ2-1 | TRBV29-1 | TGCAGCGGCGGACAGGGGGCCGATGAGCAGTTCTTC | CSGGQGADEQFF
many | NA | TRBJ2-3 | TRBV12-3/TRBV12-4 | TGTGCCAGCATTACGGGGCATAGCACAGATACGCAGTATTTT | CASITGHSTDTQYF
many | NA | TRBJ2-5 | TRBV15 | TGTGCCACCAGCAGAGATCGGTCGGTGGGAGAGACCCAGTACTTC | CATSRDRSVGETQYF
many | TRBD1 | TRBJ1-2 | TRBV6-2/TRBV6-3 | TGTGCCAGCAGTCCTAGACGACAGGGGTCTGGCTACACCTTC | CASSPRRQGSGYTF
NA | NA | TRBJ1-1 | TRBV5-1 | TGCGCCAGCAGCTCCGGGACTGGGGCTTTGAACACTGAAGCTTTCTTT | CASSSGTGALNTEAFF
many | NA | TRBJ2-3 | TRBV20-1 | TGCAGTGCTCAGACCGGGGATGGCTCAGATACGCAGTATTTT | CSAQTGDGSDTQYF
many | NA | TRBJ2-6 | TRBV5-1 | TGCGCCAGCAGCTTGGAAAGACCGGGAGTTGGGGCCAACGTCCTGACTTTC | CASSLERPGVGANVLTF
many | NA | TRBJ1-5 | TRBV7-2 | TGTGCCAGCAGCCCATACAATCAGCCCCAGCATTTT | CASSPYNQPQHF
many | NA | TRBJ1-2 | TRBV9 | TGTGCCAGCAGCCCCTGGACCTCTCAGGGCGATGGCTACACCTTC | CASSPWTSQGDGYTF
many | NA | TRBJ1-3 | TRBV7-2 | TGTGCCAGCAGCTTTCCGGCTGGAAACACCATATATTTT | CASSFPAGNTIYF
few | NA | TRBJ1-3 | TRBV7-2 | TGTGCCAGCAGCTTTACAGGAGGGGGAAACACCATATATTTT | CASSFTGGGNTIYF
many | TRBD1 | TRBJ2-5 | TRBV7-2 | TGTGCCAGCAGCTTACGGACAGGGGGCGAATCGACCCAGTACTTC | CASSLRTGGESTQYF
many | NA | TRBJ1-4 | TRBV5-1 | TGCGCCAGCAGCAGCCTACCAAGGGGAGGCACTAATGAAAAACTGTTTTTT | CASSSLPRGGTNEKLFF
NA | TRBD2 | TRBJ2-1 | TRBV7-9 | TGTGCCAGCAGCCGACTAGCGTCCAATGAGCAGTTCTTC | CASSRLASNEQFF
many | TRBD2 | TRBJ2-3 | TRBV4-2 | TGTGCCAGCAGCCACCCCCTCGGGCGGGGGAACATAGATACGCAGTATTTT | CASSHPLGRGNIDTQYF
NA | NA | TRBJ1-1 | TRBV6-2/TRBV6-3 | TGCCACCCGCACCCTCCGGGGCGGGATAAAGCTTTCTTT | CHPHPPGRDKAFF